Shown below are 10 T cell receptor beta chains from a single sample sequenced in a study of cytomegalovirus exposure and HLA in healthy donors (dated by TCRdb to about 2017). The library was generated by the immunoSEQ multiplex PCR assay. The multiplex PCR relied on a mix of 60 forward primers for TCR Vbeta segments and 13 reverse primers for TCR Jbeta segments. TCRdb carries this immuneACCESS record with in-frame sequences only. Its versions omit some clonotypes, under half of them owing to an unresolved V gene in the studies checked, with the rest unexplained. The sample contains tens of thousands of clones, 63% of them found a single time. Of the sample, approximately 16% is held by the ten largest clones. Sequences were obtained from PBMCs. The receptors stem from a woman in her thirties or forties in good health and CMV-seropositive.

A word on this clone: The same CDR3 also results from other DNA sequences found in this sample. The V gene is TRBV9, the J gene TRBJ1-4; TRBD1 matches at 8 bases. Germline values: CDR1 SGDLS, CDR2 YYNGEE. Germline trimming cut 2 bases from V and 7 bases from J; bases unmatched to any gene: 4. The CDR3 sequence is 14 residues long. The CDR3 DNA reads TGTGCCAGCAGCGTTGGAGGGACAGGTGAAAAACTGTTTTTT. Translation gives CASSVGGTGEKLFF. Full variable domain (missing parts from reference TRBV9 and TRBJ1-4): DSGVTQTPKHLITATGQRVTLRCSPRSGDLSVYWYQQSLDQGLQFLIQYYNGEERAKGNILERFSAQQFPDLHSELNLSSLELGDSALYFCASSVGGTGEKLFFGSGTQLSVL.

The CDR3 loop is CAISVGTSAFYNEQFF. CDR3 nucleotide sequence: TGTGCCATCAGTGTTGGGACTAGCGCATTCTACAATGAGCAGTTCTTC. The chain combines TRBV10-3 with TRBJ2-1; 10 bases are a match to TRBD2. The ends lost 4 bases at V and 3 bases at J; junction bases unmatched: 6. CDR3 length: 16 residues. Germline V gives CDR1 ENHRY, CDR2 SYGVKD.

The chain is built from TRBV4-1 and TRBJ1-1; 8 bases are a match to TRBD1. Germline assignment: CDR1 MGHRA and CDR2 YSYEKL. This CDR3 region has 15 residues. Trimming cost V 0 bases and J 4 bases; bases outside gene matches: 4. The CDR3 loop reads CASSQDPQGATEAFF. Written as DNA, the CDR3 is TGCGCCAGCAGCCAAGATCCCCAGGGGGCCACTGAAGCTTTCTTT.

Here the CDR3 DNA reads TGTGCCATCAGTGACGGGGACAGGGGTGGCAATCAGCCCCAGCATTTT. Its protein is CAISDGDRGGNQPQHF. The genes are TRBV10-3 and TRBJ1-5; 10 bases line up with TRBD1. The V gene end was trimmed by 3 bases and the J gene end by 2 bases; junction bases not matched to a gene: 4. This CDR3 spans 16 amino acids. Looked up from germline, CDR1 is ENHRY and CDR2 is SYGVKD.

The chain employs TRBV4-1 and TRBJ1-3, with 8 bases lining up with TRBD1. This CDR3 is built from 16 residues. The germline CDR1 and CDR2 sequences are MGHRA and YSYEKL. V lost 4 bases and J lost 5; bases outside the gene matches: 10. CDR3 sequence: CASSRGQGYSRNTIYF. The CDR3 bases are TGCGCCAGCAGCCGAGGACAGGGCTACAGCCGAAACACCATATATTTT.

The chain carries TRBV28 and TRBJ2-3; D is possibly TRBD2 (6 bases). Per the germline V gene, CDR1 is MDHEN and CDR2 is SYDVKM. The V end lost 7 bases, the J end lost 3 bases, and 14 bases lay between the germline ends. The CDR3 loop spans 14 amino acids. The CDR3 loop reads CASTQWRGTDTQYF. Written as DNA, the CDR3 is TGTGCCAGCACCCAATGGAGGGGTACAGATACGCAGTATTTT.

The J gene is TRBJ2-5, the V gene TRBV4-1; 11 bases align to TRBD2. The CDR3 totals 16 residues. Germline V lookup: CDR1 MGHRA, CDR2 YSYEKL. Trimming at V came to 3 bases and at J to 4 bases, leaving 7 bases not matched to a gene. The CDR3: CASSQPASGRRETQYF. The CDR3 coding sequence is TGCGCCAGCAGCCAGCCAGCTAGCGGGAGGCGAGAGACCCAGTACTTC.

The chain has TRBV19 and TRBJ2-5; a weak D match, TRBD2 (6 bases). CDR1 and CDR2 (germline): LNHDA, SQIVND (reference sequence). The V end lost 5 bases, the J end lost 2 bases, and 15 bases lay between the germline ends. This CDR3 has 15 residues. The CDR3 region has the DNA TGTGCCAGTAGTCCCCTTCCTAGCGAGCAAGAGACCCAGTACTTC. It specifies CASSPLPSEQETQYF.

Worth noting for this clone: A read error may account for a junction end that differs from germline. The chain employs TRBV5-4 and TRBJ1-1; 9 bases are a match to TRBD1. The V gene's germline CDR1 is SGHNT and CDR2 YYREEE (reference sequence). The CDR3 extends over 16 amino acids. The DNA for the CDR3 is TGTGCCAGCAGGTTGGGGAAAGGACAGGGGCTCACTGAAGCTTTCTTT. Protein sequence: CASRLGKGQGLTEAFF.

J is TRBJ1-5 and V is TRBV7-2; D call uncertain. The V and J ends lost 3 bases and 3 bases respectively, with 9 bases between them. This CDR3 contains 14 residues. Germline CDR1 SGHTA, CDR2 FQGNSA. CDR3 residues: CASSFQVDNQPQHF. As DNA, the CDR3 is TGTGCCAGCAGCTTCCAGGTAGACAATCAGCCCCAGCATTTT.